The present entry profiles one T cell receptor beta chain with its context. Its antigen is undetermined. This sample is part of a study of T cell responses to AZD1222 COVID-19 vaccine. Findings and limits, study-wide: Clonal diversity may have been underestimated in mostly white British donors.

Sequencing used immunoSEQ multiplex PCR; TCRdb keeps in-frame clones, though not all of them. This sample has 95,000 to 150,000 clones, with 85% to 90% found just once. The clonotype originates from an adult in good health. The input for sequencing was peripheral blood, taken on day 0 of AZD1222 vaccination.

The CDR3 DNA reads as TGTGCCAGCAGTGTGCCGAGAGGACAGGCTAACTATGGCTACACCTTC. Amino acid sequence: CASSVPRGQANYGYTF. The genes are TRBV28 and TRBJ1-2, with 7 bases identical to TRBD1. Trimming at V came to 5 bases and at J to 0 bases, leaving 9 bases not matched to a gene. CDR1 is MDHEN and CDR2 is SYDVKM in the germline V gene. The CDR3 is made up of 16 amino acids.